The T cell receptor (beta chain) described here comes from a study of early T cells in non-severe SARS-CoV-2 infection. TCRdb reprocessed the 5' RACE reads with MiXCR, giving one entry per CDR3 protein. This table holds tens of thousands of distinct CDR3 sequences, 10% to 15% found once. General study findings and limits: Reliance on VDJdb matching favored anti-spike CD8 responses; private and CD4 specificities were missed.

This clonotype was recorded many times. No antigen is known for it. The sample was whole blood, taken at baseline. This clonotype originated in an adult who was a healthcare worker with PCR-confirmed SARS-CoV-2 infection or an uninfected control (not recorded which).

The CDR3 sequence is CATSPGLENYNEQFF. CDR3 DNA sequence: TGTGCCACATCCCCGGGACTCGAGAACTACAATGAGCAGTTCTTC. The V and J genes are TRBV19 and TRBJ2-1; perhaps TRBD2 as D (6 bases). Per the germline V gene, CDR1 is LNHDA and CDR2 is SQIVND (reference sequence). The CDR3 contains 15 residues. The V end was cut by 10 bases, the J end by 3 bases, with 19 bases between.